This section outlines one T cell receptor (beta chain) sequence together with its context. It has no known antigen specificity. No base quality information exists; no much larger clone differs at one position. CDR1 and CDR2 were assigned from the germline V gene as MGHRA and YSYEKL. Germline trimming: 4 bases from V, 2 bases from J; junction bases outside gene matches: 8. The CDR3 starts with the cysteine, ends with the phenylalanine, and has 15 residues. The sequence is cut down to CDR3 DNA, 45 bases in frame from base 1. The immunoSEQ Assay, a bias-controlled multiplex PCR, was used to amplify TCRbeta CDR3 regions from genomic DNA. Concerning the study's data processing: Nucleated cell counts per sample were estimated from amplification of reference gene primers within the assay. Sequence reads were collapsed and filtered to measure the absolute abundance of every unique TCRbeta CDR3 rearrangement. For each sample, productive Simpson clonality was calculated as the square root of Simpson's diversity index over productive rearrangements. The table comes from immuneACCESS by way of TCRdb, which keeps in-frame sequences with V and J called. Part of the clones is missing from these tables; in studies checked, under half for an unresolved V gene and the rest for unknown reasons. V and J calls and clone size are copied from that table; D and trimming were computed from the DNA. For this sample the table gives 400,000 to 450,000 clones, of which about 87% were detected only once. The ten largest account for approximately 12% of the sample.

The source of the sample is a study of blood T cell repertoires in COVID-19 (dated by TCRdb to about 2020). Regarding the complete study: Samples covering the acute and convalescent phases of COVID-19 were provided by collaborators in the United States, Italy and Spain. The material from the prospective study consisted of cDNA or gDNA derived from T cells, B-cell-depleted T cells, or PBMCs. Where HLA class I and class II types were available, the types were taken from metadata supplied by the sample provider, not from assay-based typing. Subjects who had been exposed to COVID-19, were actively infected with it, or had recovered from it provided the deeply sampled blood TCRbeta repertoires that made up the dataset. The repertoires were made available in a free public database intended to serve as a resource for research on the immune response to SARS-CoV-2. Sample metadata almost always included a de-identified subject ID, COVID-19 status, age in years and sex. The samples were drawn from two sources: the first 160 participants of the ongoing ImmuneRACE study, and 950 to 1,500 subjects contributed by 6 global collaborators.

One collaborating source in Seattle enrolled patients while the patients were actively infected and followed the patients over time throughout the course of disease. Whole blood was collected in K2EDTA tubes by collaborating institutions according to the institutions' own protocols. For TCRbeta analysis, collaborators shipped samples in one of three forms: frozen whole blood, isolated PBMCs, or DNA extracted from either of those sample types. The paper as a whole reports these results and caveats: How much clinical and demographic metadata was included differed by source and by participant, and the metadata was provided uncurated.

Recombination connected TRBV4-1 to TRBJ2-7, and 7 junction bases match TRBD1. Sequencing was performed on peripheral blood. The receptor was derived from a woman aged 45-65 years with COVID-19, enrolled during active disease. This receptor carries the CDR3 CASSLTSGTAYEQYF. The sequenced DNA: TGCGCCAGCAGCCTCACCTCCGGGACAGCCTACGAGCAGTACTTC.